This is a list of T cell receptor beta chains from one sample in a study of post-analysis software for immune sequencing data. TCRdb passed the PCR reads through MiXCR, listing each CDR3 protein once. The table shows 150,000 to 200,000 distinct CDR3 sequences, with 30% occurring only once. Sequencing used blood. The receptors originated from a girl aged 10-17 years with multiple sclerosis. The CDR3 runs from the conserved cysteine through the conserved F or W. D genes are given only for firm matches. Where a row states a size, it is once, few, many or the class of an expanded clone; other rows omit it.

>-|few|TRBV28|TRBJ1-2
TGTGCCAGCAGTTTAGGCAGCAGCTATGGCTACACCTTC
CASSLGSSYGYTF
>TRBD2|-|TRBV5-1|TRBJ2-7
TGCGCCAGCAACTGGCTAGCGGGAGAAAACGAGCAGTACTTC
CASNWLAGENEQYF
>-|many|TRBV15|TRBJ1-1
TGTGCCACCAGCAGGGGGGTGGACACTGAAGCTTTCTTT
CATSRGVDTEAFF
>-|few|TRBV20-1|TRBJ2-5
TGCAGTGCTAGAGATCCCCGGGCGCGAGGGAATGTGGAAGAGACCCAGTACTTC
CSARDPRARGNVEETQYF
>-|-|TRBV3-1|TRBJ2-1
TGTGCCAGCAGTCCCTATCTGAGCTCCTACAATGAGCAGTTCTTC
CASSPYLSSYNEQFF
>-|many|TRBV12-3/TRBV12-4|TRBJ2-1
TGTGCCAGCAGTTTTTACCATGAGGGTGAGCAGTTCTTC
CASSFYHEGEQFF
>-|few|TRBV5-1|TRBJ2-1
TGCGCCAGCAGCTTGGTTCCAGCCGGAGATTACAATGAGCAGTTCTTC
CASSLVPAGDYNEQFF
>-|few|TRBV12-3/TRBV12-4|TRBJ2-1
TGTGCCAGCAGTTTAAACCGTAATGAGCAGTTCTTC
CASSLNRNEQFF
>-|few|TRBV12-3/TRBV12-4|TRBJ2-2
TGTGCCAGCACCCTCGATTGGGGGCGGGAGTTCGATGGCGGGGAGCTGTTTTTT
CASTLDWGREFDGGELFF
>TRBD2|-|TRBV7-6|TRBJ2-7
TGTGCCAGCAGCTTAGCCACCCTTGGCGGGAGTGCCGGCGAGCAGTACTTC
CASSLATLGGSAGEQYF
>-|-|TRBV11-2|TRBJ2-5
TGTACCAGCAGCTTATTCCGGAAGCTCCAAGAGACCCAGTACTTC
CTSSLFRKLQETQYF
>TRBD1|many|TRBV9|TRBJ2-7
TGTGCCAGCAGCAAGGGGACAGAATCCTACGAGCAGTACTTC
CASSKGTESYEQYF
>-|-|TRBV20-1|TRBJ1-1
TGCAGTGCTAGAGATCAGTATGACACTGAAGCTTTCTTT
CSARDQYDTEAFF
>-|-|TRBV7-9|TRBJ1-1
TGTGCCAGCAGCTTTGTCAGCATGAACACTGAAGCTTTCTTT
CASSFVSMNTEAFF
>-|many|TRBV29-1|TRBJ2-5
TGCAGCGTTGTGTACGTCGGCAGGCTCCAAGAGACCCAGTACTTC
CSVVYVGRLQETQYF
>-|few|TRBV11-2|TRBJ1-1
TGTGCCAGCAGCCGGGGACGGAAGAACACTGAAGCTTTCTTT
CASSRGRKNTEAFF